This T cell receptor (beta chain) was recorded in a study of chemoradiotherapy in HPV16-positive cancers. CDR3 length: 16 amino acids. Germline CDR1 reads SEHNR; CDR2 reads FQNEAQ (reference sequence). Trimming shortened V by 4 bases and J by 3 bases, and 19 bases separated the two germline ends. Profiling relied on immunoSEQ multiplex PCR, and the TCRdb table lists in-frame clones only, not all of them. This sample carries 7,000 to 7,500 clones, 75% to 90% of them seen once, and the ten largest clones take around 2.5%. This clonotype was obtained from a human donor with HPV-associated anogenital cancer. The J gene is TRBJ2-7, the V gene TRBV7-9; D unresolved. The sequencing used tumor tissue, collected from a patient who underwent chemoradiotherapy. The DNA for the CDR3 is TGTGCCAGCAGCTCGTCGACCCCTAAACGCAACTACGAGCAGTACTTC. This codes for CASSSSTPKRNYEQYF.